This T cell receptor beta chain derives from a study of shared clonotypes between healthy human individuals. All participating donors were Caucasian adults from Nashville, Tennessee. A word on this clone: Its antigen is currently unknown.

Germline-derived CDR1 and CDR2 are SGHRS and YFSETQ. J was trimmed by 2 bases and V by 4 bases; bases with no gene match: 8. The CDR3 loop spans 15 amino acids. The study's findings and limits: Clonotypes shared by all four sorted-subset donors had higher generation probabilities than non-shared clonotypes. Naive subsets generally had larger estimated richness than memory subsets. A few donors had 5% to 6% of their naive CD4 clonotypes in common.

Profiling relied on immunoSEQ multiplex PCR, and the TCRdb table lists in-frame clones only, not all of them. The sample holds under 2.5 million clones, just under 95% seen once. The receptor comes from a man aged 18 to 35 in good health. Some clones in this sample may be carry-over from other donors' samples. The sequenced sample was naive CD4+ T cells from PBMCs. Specified subset: CD45RA+ positively selected. The V gene is TRBV5-1, the J gene TRBJ2-7; TRBD1 matches at 8 bases. The CDR3: CASSPRTGTTYEQYF. CDR3 coding DNA: TGCGCCAGCAGCCCGAGGACAGGGACAACCTACGAGCAGTACTTC.